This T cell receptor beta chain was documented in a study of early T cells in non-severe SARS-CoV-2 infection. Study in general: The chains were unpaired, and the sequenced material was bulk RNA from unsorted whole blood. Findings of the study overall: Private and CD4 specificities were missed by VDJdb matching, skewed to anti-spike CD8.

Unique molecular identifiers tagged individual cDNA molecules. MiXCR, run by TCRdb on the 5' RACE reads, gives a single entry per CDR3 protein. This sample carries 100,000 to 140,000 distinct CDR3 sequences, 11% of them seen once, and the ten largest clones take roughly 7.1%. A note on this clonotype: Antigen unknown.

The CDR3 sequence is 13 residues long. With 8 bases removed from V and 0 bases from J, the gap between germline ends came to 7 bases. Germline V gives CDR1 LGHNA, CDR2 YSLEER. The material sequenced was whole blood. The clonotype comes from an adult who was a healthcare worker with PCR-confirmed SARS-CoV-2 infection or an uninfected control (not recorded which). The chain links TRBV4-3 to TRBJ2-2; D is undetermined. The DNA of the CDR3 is TGCGCCAGCCAGGAGTCGAACACCGGGGAGCTGTTTTTT. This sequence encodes CASQESNTGELFF.